Following are 27 T cell receptor beta chains from one sample sequenced in a study of cytomegalovirus exposure and HLA in healthy donors. PCR employed 60 Vbeta and 13 Jbeta primers. Assay: immunoSEQ multiplex PCR; the TCRdb copy retains only in-frame clones and omits some. The repertoire holds approximately 79,000 clones, with 74% as singletons. The source material was PBMCs. The receptors were sampled from a man in his forties in good health and CMV-seropositive.

The chain employs TRBV7-8 and TRBJ2-7, with D maybe TRBD1 (5 bases). The germline gives CDR1 SGHVS, CDR2 FQNEAQ. Trimming removed 2 bases at V and 2 bases at J, with 10 bases between. The CDR3 covers 14 residues. This CDR3 reads CASSLLQGTYEQYF. In DNA form, the CDR3 reads TGTGCCAGCAGCTTACTCCAGGGTACCTACGAGCAGTACTTC.

The genes are TRBV4-2 and TRBJ2-5; perhaps TRBD1 as D (5 bases). The ends were cut back, 0 bases at V and 5 bases at J, with 13 bases in the middle. Germline CDR1 and CDR2: LGHNA and YNFKEQ. The CDR3 contains 15 residues. The CDR3 nucleotides are TGTGCCAGCAGCCAAGACCGTCAGGGCAGGGAGACCCAGTACTTC. Encoded protein: CASSQDRQGRETQYF.

The chain combines TRBV5-1 with TRBJ2-2; D may be TRBD1 (6 bases). Between the trimmed V and J ends, which lost 0 bases and 4 bases, there was a span of 10 bases. CDR1 is SGHRS, CDR2 YFSETQ, per germline. The CDR3 is 15 residues long. The CDR3 DNA follows: TGCGCCAGCAGCTTGGCAGGGGTGATCACCGGGGAGCTGTTTTTT. Its protein is CASSLAGVITGELFF.

This sequence joins TRBV10-3 and TRBJ1-6; D unclear. This CDR3 has 12 residues. Deletions cut 6 bases from V and 8 bases from J, with 8 bases between. In germline, CDR1 is ENHRY, CDR2 SYGVKD. CDR3 residues: CAIRGGHSPLHF. The CDR3 region has the DNA TGTGCCATCAGAGGCGGCCATTCACCCCTCCACTTT.

CDR3: CASSSPGTSGRAQETQYF. The DNA of the CDR3 is TGTGCCAGCAGCTCGCCCGGGACTAGCGGGAGGGCCCAAGAGACCCAGTACTTC. The chain recombines TRBV5-4 with TRBJ2-5, with 16 bases identical to TRBD2. The germline V gene has CDR1 SGHNT and CDR2 YYREEE (reference sequence). CDR3 length: 18 residues. V trimming: 3 bases; J trimming: 1 base; junction bases outside the gene matches: 6.

This clone has a handful of counts. The V gene is TRBV10-2, the J gene TRBJ2-1, with a possible D match to TRBD2 (6 bases). The CDR3 extends over 15 amino acids. V gave up 4 bases and J gave up 3 bases, with 13 bases separating them. From germline, CDR1 is WSHSY and CDR2 SAAADI. This CDR3 is CASSGRSSVYNEQFF. CDR3 nucleotide sequence: TGCGCCAGCAGTGGACGATCTAGCGTCTACAATGAGCAGTTCTTC.

This chain connects TRBV28 to TRBJ2-5, with TRBD2 identical over 7 bases. There are 14 residues in the CDR3. The V gene's germline CDR1 is MDHEN and CDR2 SYDVKM. With 5 bases clipped from V and 2 bases from J, the junction kept 5 bases outside the gene matches. CDR3 sequence (DNA): TGTGCCAGCAGTGACAGCGGGACGCAAGAGACCCAGTACTTC. It encodes CASSDSGTQETQYF.

The genes are TRBV5-6 and TRBJ2-6, with D possibly matching TRBD2 (6 bases). Trimming cost V 3 bases and J 1 base, with 8 bases left between them. CDR3 length equals 15 residues. Germline lookup yields CDR1 SGHDT and CDR2 YYEEEE. CDR3 sequence: CASSSRGSGANVLTF. In DNA form, the CDR3 reads TGTGCCAGCAGCTCACGGGGGTCTGGGGCCAACGTCCTGACTTTC.

J is TRBJ2-5 and V is TRBV9; 9 nucleotides line up with TRBD2. After removal of 0 bases from V and 5 bases from J, the junction contained 8 bases not matched to a gene. CDR1 and CDR2 from the germline V gene are SGDLS and YYNGEE. The CDR3 extends over 16 amino acids. CDR3 sequence: CASSVGGGGAGETQYF. The DNA for the CDR3 is TGTGCCAGCAGCGTAGGTGGCGGGGGGGCCGGGGAGACCCAGTACTTC.

In this sample, this clone turned up once. The genes are TRBV5-4 and TRBJ2-2; 7 bases match TRBD1. The CDR3 extends over 15 amino acids. Germline V CDR1 and CDR2: SGHNT, YYREEE (reference sequence). The junction had 4 bases not matched to a gene; V was cut back by 3 bases and J by 2 bases. The CDR3 bases are TGTGCCAGCAGCTCCCGACAGGGAAACACCGGGGAGCTGTTTTTT. Residues: CASSSRQGNTGELFF.

The V call is TRBV5-1, the J call TRBJ1-5; D gene ambiguous. V was shortened by 6 bases and J by 8 bases, with 15 bases between the two germline ends. Germline V CDR1 and CDR2: SGHRS, YFSETQ. The CDR3 extends over 13 amino acids. The CDR3 DNA reads as TGCGCCAGCACCGAGGTACCCGGAGAGCCCCAGCATTTT. This encodes CASTEVPGEPQHF.

The rearrangement links TRBV7-2 to TRBJ2-3; 9 nucleotides match TRBD2. V gave up 0 bases and J gave up 3 bases; unmatched junction bases: 10. The CDR3 sequence is 18 residues long. The germline CDR1 and CDR2 sequences are SGHTA and FQGNSA. The CDR3 region has the DNA TGTGCCAGCAGCTTAGCGCGGGGCGGGGGGGCTGTGACAGATACGCAGTATTTT. As protein: CASSLARGGGAVTDTQYF.

This chain links TRBV23-1 with TRBJ2-3, with D tentatively TRBD1 (6 bases). TRBV23-1 is assigned to the ORF class and has an uncertain function. Trimming pared 7 bases from V and 5 bases from J, leaving 22 bases between. CDR3 length: 16 residues. DNA of the CDR3: TGCGCCAGCAACGTATACCGGGACAAGAAGGTAGATACGCAGTATTTT. It specifies CASNVYRDKKVDTQYF.

V gene TRBV5-1 combines with J gene TRBJ2-5; 12 nucleotides line up with TRBD2. V gave up 0 bases and J gave up 4 bases; unmatched junction bases: 13. This CDR3 comprises 19 residues. The germline V gene encodes CDR1 SGHRS and CDR2 YFSETQ. The CDR3 here is CASSLEWASGRAKGETQYF. CDR3 in DNA: TGCGCCAGCAGCTTGGAGTGGGCTAGCGGGAGGGCCAAAGGAGAGACCCAGTACTTC.

The V call is TRBV4-3, the J call TRBJ2-1; no reliable D call. Germline CDR1 and CDR2: LGHNA and YSLEER. Trimming took 11 bases from V and 2 from J, leaving 4 bases between them. This CDR3 contains 10 residues. The CDR3 sequence: CAAPYNEQFF. CDR3 bases: TGCGCCGCGCCCTACAATGAGCAGTTCTTC.

The chain recombines TRBV5-1 with TRBJ1-4, with D uncertain. The CDR3 contains 15 residues. The germline CDR1 and CDR2 sequences are SGHRS and YFSETQ. The V gene lost 4 bases and the J gene lost 2 bases, with 12 bases spanning the gap. The CDR3 loop is CASSPEGRTNEKLFF. The CDR3 coding sequence is TGCGCCAGCAGCCCGGAGGGCCGGACTAATGAAAAACTGTTTTTT.

The rearrangement joins TRBV11-2 to TRBJ1-5; possible D gene TRBD1, 5 bases. CDR1 is SGHAT and CDR2 is FQNNGV in the germline V gene. Trimming stripped 0 bases from V and 10 bases from J, with 10 bases between. CDR3 length equals 13 residues. CDR3 DNA: TGTGCCAGCAGCTTAGAACGGGGGGGACCCCAGCATTTT. It codes for CASSLERGGPQHF.

This sequence joins TRBV7-2 and TRBJ1-1; 9 positions agree with TRBD1. The CDR3 is 14 amino acids. Germline CDR1 SGHTA, CDR2 FQGNSA. Losses at the gene ends were 3 bases for V and 1 base for J; bases not matched to a gene: 0. DNA for the CDR3: TGTGCCAGCAGCTTGGGACAGGGGAACACTGAAGCTTTCTTT. It specifies CASSLGQGNTEAFF.

The V gene is TRBV29-1, the J gene TRBJ2-7; TRBD1 matches at 9 bases. The CDR3 is made up of 14 amino acids. The germline gives CDR1 SQVTM, CDR2 ANQGSEA. V trimming: 3 bases; J trimming: 3 bases; junction bases outside the gene matches: 6. The CDR3 spells CSVEGDREGYEQYF. For the CDR3, the DNA is TGCAGCGTTGAGGGGGACAGGGAAGGCTACGAGCAGTACTTC.

V usage is TRBV19 and J usage is TRBJ1-5; a possible D gene is TRBD1 (5 bases). V lost 2 bases and J 3 bases, leaving 11 bases between the germline ends. CDR3 length equals 15 residues. The germline V gene has CDR1 LNHDA and CDR2 SQIVND (reference sequence). Here the CDR3 DNA reads TGTGCCAGTAGTATATTTGACAGATCCAATCAGCCCCAGCATTTT. This sequence encodes CASSIFDRSNQPQHF.

This clone was picked up one time. V usage is TRBV30 and J usage is TRBJ1-1; tentative D call: TRBD1 (5 bases). The CDR3 has 13 amino acids. CDR1 GTSNPN and CDR2 SVGIG come from the germline V gene (reference sequence). V lost 4 bases, J lost 0 bases, and 9 bases lay in between. The CDR3 DNA reads as TGTGCCTGGAATGGGGCCCTGAACACTGAAGCTTTCTTT. Amino acids: CAWNGALNTEAFF.

This clone appeared a few times. The sample has other DNA sequences that encode this CDR3 too. The chain couples TRBV7-8 to TRBJ1-1, with D perhaps matching TRBD1 (5 bases). The CDR3 loop spans 15 amino acids. CDR1 is SGHVS and CDR2 is FQNEAQ in the germline V gene. Trimming pared 2 bases from V and 0 bases from J, leaving 10 bases between. Here the CDR3 reads CASSLKRQLNTEAFF. DNA for the CDR3: TGTGCCAGCAGCTTAAAAAGACAGCTGAACACTGAAGCTTTCTTT.

The chain employs TRBV10-3 and TRBJ1-4; 8 positions match TRBD1. This CDR3 spans 15 amino acids. Trimming removed 4 bases from V and 7 bases from J; junction bases left unmatched: 8. CDR1 and CDR2 (germline): ENHRY, SYGVKD. The CDR3 DNA follows: TGTGCCATCAGTGGAATTCAGGGGGCAGGTGAAAAACTGTTTTTT. Translation: CAISGIQGAGEKLFF.

This clone appeared a few times. This chain uses TRBV19 with TRBJ2-2; 11 nucleotides align to TRBD2. This CDR3 comprises 16 residues. Losses at the gene ends were 5 bases for V and 1 base for J; bases not matched to a gene: 3. The germline V gene has CDR1 LNHDA and CDR2 SQIVND (reference sequence). Here the CDR3 reads CASSVGTSGNTGELFF. Here the CDR3 DNA reads TGTGCCAGTAGTGTCGGGACTAGCGGGAACACCGGGGAGCTGTTTTTT.

This clone is a singleton in its sample. The chain combines TRBV5-4 with TRBJ2-5, with TRBD2 as a possible D gene (6 bases). The CDR3 covers 14 residues. Germline assignment: CDR1 SGHNT and CDR2 YYREEE (reference sequence). Between the trimmed V and J ends, which lost 4 bases and 4 bases, there was a span of 14 bases. In DNA form, the CDR3 reads TGTGCCAGCAGCCCCGGACGGGACTTAGAGACCCAGTACTTC. It is translated as CASSPGRDLETQYF.

The chain joins TRBV2 to TRBJ1-5, with D uncertain. The CDR3 has 13 residues. CDR1 is SNHLY and CDR2 is FYNNEI in the germline V gene. V gave up 7 bases and J gave up 3 bases, with 10 bases separating them. CDR3 in amino acids: CASNNRDNQPQHF. The DNA for the CDR3 is TGTGCCAGCAACAACCGGGACAATCAGCCCCAGCATTTT.

This chain joins TRBV19 and TRBJ1-5; D not certain. CDR3 size: 16 residues. V lost 2 bases and J lost 0, with 11 bases in between. CDR1 and CDR2 (germline): LNHDA, SQIVND (reference sequence). The CDR3 loop is CASSIWQINSNQPQHF. DNA of the CDR3: TGTGCCAGTAGTATATGGCAGATTAATAGCAATCAGCCCCAGCATTTT. The full variable domain, with the rest looked up from reference TRBV19 and TRBJ1-5, is DGGITQSPKYLFRKEGQNVTLSCEQNLNHDAMYWYRQDPGQGLRLIYYSQIVNDFQKGDIAEGYSVSREKKESFPLTVTSAQKNPTAFYLCASSIWQINSNQPQHFGDGTRLSIL.